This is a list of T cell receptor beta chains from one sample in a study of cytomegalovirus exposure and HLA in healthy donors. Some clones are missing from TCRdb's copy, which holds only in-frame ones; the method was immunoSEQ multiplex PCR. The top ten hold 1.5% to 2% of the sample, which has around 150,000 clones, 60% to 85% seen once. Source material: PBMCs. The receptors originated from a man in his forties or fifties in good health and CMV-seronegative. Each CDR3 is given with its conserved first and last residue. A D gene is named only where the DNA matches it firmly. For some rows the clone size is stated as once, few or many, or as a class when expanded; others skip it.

CDR3 DNA: TGTGCCAGCAGTTACGGCCAGGGGAGTCAACCCCAGCATTTT
CDR3 protein: CASSYGQGSQPQHF
V gene: TRBV6-5
J gene: TRBJ1-5
clone size: once
D gene: NA

CDR3 DNA: TGTGCCAGCTCACCCGTGACAGGGTATGAGCAGTTCTTC
CDR3 protein: CASSPVTGYEQFF
V gene: TRBV18
J gene: TRBJ2-1
clone size: few
D gene: TRBD1

CDR3 DNA: TGTGCCAGCAGCTTCGGGACAGGGGGTTCCTACGAGCAGTACTTC
CDR3 protein: CASSFGTGGSYEQYF
V gene: TRBV7-9
J gene: TRBJ2-7
clone size: NA
D gene: TRBD1

CDR3 DNA: TGCGCCAGCAGTCAATCTGGGACAGGGGACGAGCAGTACTTC
CDR3 protein: CASSQSGTGDEQYF
V gene: TRBV23-1
J gene: TRBJ2-7
clone size: NA
D gene: TRBD1

CDR3 DNA: TGCAGCGTTGGGCAGGGTGGCAATGAGCAGTTCTTC
CDR3 protein: CSVGQGGNEQFF
V gene: TRBV29-1
J gene: TRBJ2-1
clone size: NA
D gene: NA

CDR3 DNA: TGTGCCAGTACCCACAGGGCAACTAATGAAAAACTGTTTTTT
CDR3 protein: CASTHRATNEKLFF
V gene: TRBV19
J gene: TRBJ1-4
clone size: NA
D gene: NA

CDR3 DNA: TGTGCCAGCAGCTTGGTTCTAGCGGGAGGGGTGACCCAGTACTTC
CDR3 protein: CASSLVLAGGVTQYF
V gene: TRBV5-4
J gene: TRBJ2-5
clone size: few
D gene: TRBD2

CDR3 DNA: TGCAGCGTTGCCCCGACAGGGGTCCAAGAGACCCAGTACTTC
CDR3 protein: CSVAPTGVQETQYF
V gene: TRBV29-1
J gene: TRBJ2-5
clone size: NA
D gene: TRBD1

CDR3 DNA: TGTGCCACGACAGGGGATTCCAAAAACATTCAGTACTTC
CDR3 protein: CATTGDSKNIQYF
V gene: TRBV2
J gene: TRBJ2-4
clone size: NA
D gene: TRBD1

CDR3 DNA: TGTGCCAGCAGCGTAGATGTTCCGGGAGTAATAGAAGAGACCCAGTACTTC
CDR3 protein: CASSVDVPGVIEETQYF
V gene: TRBV9
J gene: TRBJ2-5
clone size: NA
D gene: NA

CDR3 DNA: TGCGCCAGCAGCCAGGGGACTAGCGGGGGTGCCTACGAGCAGTACTTC
CDR3 protein: CASSQGTSGGAYEQYF
V gene: TRBV4-1
J gene: TRBJ2-7
clone size: once
D gene: TRBD2

CDR3 DNA: TGTGCCAGCAGTGACTCGGGACAGGGGGGAAATGAGCAGTTCTTC
CDR3 protein: CASSDSGQGGNEQFF
V gene: TRBV6-4
J gene: TRBJ2-1
clone size: NA
D gene: TRBD1

CDR3 DNA: TGTGCCATCAGATCGGGGGGCTACAATGAGCAGTTCTTC
CDR3 protein: CAIRSGGYNEQFF
V gene: TRBV10-3
J gene: TRBJ2-1
clone size: NA
D gene: TRBD2

CDR3 DNA: TGCGCCAGCAGCCCGTCGGACAGCCGAAACTATGGCTACACCTTC
CDR3 protein: CASSPSDSRNYGYTF
V gene: TRBV5-1
J gene: TRBJ1-2
clone size: NA
D gene: NA

CDR3 DNA: TGCGCCAGCAGCCAAGTGTTCACAGGGGGCGTTAGCTATGGCTACACCTTC
CDR3 protein: CASSQVFTGGVSYGYTF
V gene: TRBV4-3
J gene: TRBJ1-2
clone size: once
D gene: TRBD1

CDR3 DNA: TGTGCCAGCAGTAGGGACAGGGCTAATGAGCAGTTCTTC
CDR3 protein: CASSRDRANEQFF
V gene: TRBV6-4
J gene: TRBJ2-1
clone size: NA
D gene: TRBD1

CDR3 DNA: TGCGCCAGCAGTCCCTTAGCGGGAGACCAGCACAATGAGCAGTTCTTC
CDR3 protein: CASSPLAGDQHNEQFF
V gene: TRBV5-1
J gene: TRBJ2-1
clone size: NA
D gene: TRBD2

CDR3 DNA: TGTGCCAGCTCACAAGGGCCGGGAGGCGAGACCCAGTACTTC
CDR3 protein: CASSQGPGGETQYF
V gene: TRBV18
J gene: TRBJ2-5
clone size: NA
D gene: TRBD2

CDR3 DNA: TGTGCCACCAGCAGAGTGCGCGGGATGAACACCGGGGAGCTGTTTTTT
CDR3 protein: CATSRVRGMNTGELFF
V gene: TRBV15
J gene: TRBJ2-2
clone size: few
D gene: NA

CDR3 DNA: TGTGCCATCAGTGAGTCGGGGCGGGGGGGGGACACTGAAGCTTTCTTT
CDR3 protein: CAISESGRGGDTEAFF
V gene: TRBV10-3
J gene: TRBJ1-1
clone size: NA
D gene: NA

CDR3 DNA: TGTGCCAGCAGCCCTCTAGCGGGAGGGCCCACTAGCACAGATACGCAGTATTTT
CDR3 protein: CASSPLAGGPTSTDTQYF
V gene: TRBV14
J gene: TRBJ2-3
clone size: once
D gene: TRBD2

CDR3 DNA: TGTGCCAGCTCACGGACCGGGACAGGGGTTACAGATACGCAGTATTTT
CDR3 protein: CASSRTGTGVTDTQYF
V gene: TRBV18
J gene: TRBJ2-3
clone size: NA
D gene: TRBD1

CDR3 DNA: TGTGCCAGCAGTTATGGAGACCCTTACACCGGGGAGCTGTTTTTT
CDR3 protein: CASSYGDPYTGELFF
V gene: TRBV6-5
J gene: TRBJ2-2
clone size: NA
D gene: NA

CDR3 DNA: TGCAGCGTTGATTGGAGTATGAACACTGAAGCTTTCTTT
CDR3 protein: CSVDWSMNTEAFF
V gene: TRBV29-1
J gene: TRBJ1-1
clone size: NA
D gene: NA

CDR3 DNA: TGCGCCAGCAGCTTTAGCGGGACAGGGTACGACGAGCAGTACTTC
CDR3 protein: CASSFSGTGYDEQYF
V gene: TRBV5-1
J gene: TRBJ2-7
clone size: NA
D gene: NA

CDR3 DNA: TGTGCCAGCAGCCAAAAACGGACAGCTCACGAGCAGTACTTC
CDR3 protein: CASSQKRTAHEQYF
V gene: TRBV6-1
J gene: TRBJ2-7
clone size: NA
D gene: NA

CDR3 DNA: TGTGCCAGCAGTGAGTCGGGGATCTTGTACTCCTATAATTCACCCCTCCACTTT
CDR3 protein: CASSESGILYSYNSPLHF
V gene: TRBV6-4
J gene: TRBJ1-6
clone size: NA
D gene: NA

CDR3 DNA: TGTGCCAGCAGCTTAGATGAGCGGGAAGCAGATACGCAGTATTTT
CDR3 protein: CASSLDEREADTQYF
V gene: TRBV7-9
J gene: TRBJ2-3
clone size: few
D gene: TRBD2

CDR3 DNA: TGTGCCAGCAGTTACGACAGGGGTACCCCCTACGAGCAGTACTTC
CDR3 protein: CASSYDRGTPYEQYF
V gene: TRBV28
J gene: TRBJ2-7
clone size: NA
D gene: TRBD1

CDR3 DNA: TGCGCCAGCAGCCAAGTAGAGGACTTGAACACTGAAGCTTTCTTT
CDR3 protein: CASSQVEDLNTEAFF
V gene: TRBV4-1
J gene: TRBJ1-1
clone size: NA
D gene: NA

CDR3 DNA: TGTGCCATCAAGCCCTCCGGGTTAGCGGGAGACGAGCAGTACTTC
CDR3 protein: CAIKPSGLAGDEQYF
V gene: TRBV10-3
J gene: TRBJ2-7
clone size: NA
D gene: TRBD2

CDR3 DNA: TGTGCCAGCAGCGTATCAGCGGCTAACAATGAGCAGTTCTTC
CDR3 protein: CASSVSAANNEQFF
V gene: TRBV9
J gene: TRBJ2-1
clone size: NA
D gene: NA

CDR3 DNA: TGTGCCAGCAGCTTATACCCCAAGACTAGCGGGGTAAACACCGGGGAGCTGTTTTTT
CDR3 protein: CASSLYPKTSGVNTGELFF
V gene: TRBV7-3
J gene: TRBJ2-2
clone size: NA
D gene: TRBD2

CDR3 DNA: TGTGCCAGCAGACAGGGGGCCTTTGAGCAGTTCTTC
CDR3 protein: CASRQGAFEQFF
V gene: TRBV28
J gene: TRBJ2-1
clone size: NA
D gene: TRBD1

CDR3 DNA: TGTGCCAGCAGTTCGGGACAGGGGATACCGACTAGCGGGGATAGTGCCTACGAGCAGTACTTC
CDR3 protein: CASSSGQGIPTSGDSAYEQYF
V gene: TRBV27
J gene: TRBJ2-7
clone size: few
D gene: NA

CDR3 DNA: TGTGCCAGCAGCCTTGGAGGGCTGGGGGATACGCAGTATTTT
CDR3 protein: CASSLGGLGDTQYF
V gene: TRBV27
J gene: TRBJ2-3
clone size: NA
D gene: NA

CDR3 DNA: TGTGCCAGTATCAGGGGGACAGCAAACACCGGGGAGCTGTTTTTT
CDR3 protein: CASIRGTANTGELFF
V gene: TRBV19
J gene: TRBJ2-2
clone size: NA
D gene: TRBD1

CDR3 DNA: TGTGCCAGCACCTTTAATTCACCCCTCCACTTT
CDR3 protein: CASTFNSPLHF
V gene: TRBV2
J gene: TRBJ1-6
clone size: NA
D gene: NA

CDR3 DNA: TGTGCCAGCACCCAGGGGCAGGGAAGAAACACCATATATTTT
CDR3 protein: CASTQGQGRNTIYF
V gene: TRBV28
J gene: TRBJ1-3
clone size: NA
D gene: NA

CDR3 DNA: TGTGCCAGCAGCCCCCGCTGGGGCGGGACTACCTCTAGCACAGATACGCAGTATTTT
CDR3 protein: CASSPRWGGTTSSTDTQYF
V gene: TRBV11-2
J gene: TRBJ2-3
clone size: NA
D gene: TRBD2

CDR3 DNA: TGTGCCAGCAGCCCGTACAGGGGCTCTTACGAGCAGTACTTC
CDR3 protein: CASSPYRGSYEQYF
V gene: TRBV7-2
J gene: TRBJ2-7
clone size: NA
D gene: TRBD1

CDR3 DNA: TGTGCCAGCCTAGACAGGGCGGACTACGAGCAGTACTTC
CDR3 protein: CASLDRADYEQYF
V gene: TRBV28
J gene: TRBJ2-7
clone size: NA
D gene: TRBD1

CDR3 DNA: TGTGCCATCAGTGAAGGGGATAGCGGGAGGGAGTATGAGCAGTTCTTC
CDR3 protein: CAISEGDSGREYEQFF
V gene: TRBV10-3
J gene: TRBJ2-1
clone size: NA
D gene: TRBD2

CDR3 DNA: TGTGCCAGCAGCCTTGACAGGGTGGGGGAGCTGTTTTTT
CDR3 protein: CASSLDRVGELFF
V gene: TRBV5-4
J gene: TRBJ2-2
clone size: NA
D gene: TRBD1

CDR3 DNA: TGTGCCTGGAGTGTACAAGGGGCGAGCTCTGGAAACACCATATATTTT
CDR3 protein: CAWSVQGASSGNTIYF
V gene: TRBV30
J gene: TRBJ1-3
clone size: NA
D gene: NA

CDR3 DNA: TGTGCCAGCAGCCTACTACTGACAGGGGAGGGCACTGAAGCTTTCTTT
CDR3 protein: CASSLLLTGEGTEAFF
V gene: TRBV7-8
J gene: TRBJ1-1
clone size: few
D gene: TRBD1

CDR3 DNA: TGTGCCAGCTCACCAGGAGGGGGCGCCTACAATGAGCAGTTCTTC
CDR3 protein: CASSPGGGAYNEQFF
V gene: TRBV18
J gene: TRBJ2-1
clone size: few
D gene: NA

CDR3 DNA: TGCGCCAGCAGCCACCTAACACTCCGGGACAGGGAACACTATGGCTACACCTTC
CDR3 protein: CASSHLTLRDREHYGYTF
V gene: TRBV4-1
J gene: TRBJ1-2
clone size: once
D gene: TRBD1

CDR3 DNA: TGTGCCAGCAGTTTAAGGCGGTACGTGCAGTACTTC
CDR3 protein: CASSLRRYVQYF
V gene: TRBV28
J gene: TRBJ2-7
clone size: NA
D gene: NA

CDR3 DNA: TGTGCCAGCAGTTCGCATCGGGGACACAGCACTGAAGCTTTCTTT
CDR3 protein: CASSSHRGHSTEAFF
V gene: TRBV27
J gene: TRBJ1-1
clone size: NA
D gene: NA

CDR3 DNA: TGTGCCAGCAGTGAAGAGCTAGCGGGAGGGCCGTTATACAATGAGCAGTTCTTC
CDR3 protein: CASSEELAGGPLYNEQFF
V gene: TRBV2
J gene: TRBJ2-1
clone size: NA
D gene: TRBD2

CDR3 DNA: TGTGCCAGCAGCGTAGTATCTAGCACAGATACGCAGTATTTT
CDR3 protein: CASSVVSSTDTQYF
V gene: TRBV9
J gene: TRBJ2-3
clone size: NA
D gene: NA